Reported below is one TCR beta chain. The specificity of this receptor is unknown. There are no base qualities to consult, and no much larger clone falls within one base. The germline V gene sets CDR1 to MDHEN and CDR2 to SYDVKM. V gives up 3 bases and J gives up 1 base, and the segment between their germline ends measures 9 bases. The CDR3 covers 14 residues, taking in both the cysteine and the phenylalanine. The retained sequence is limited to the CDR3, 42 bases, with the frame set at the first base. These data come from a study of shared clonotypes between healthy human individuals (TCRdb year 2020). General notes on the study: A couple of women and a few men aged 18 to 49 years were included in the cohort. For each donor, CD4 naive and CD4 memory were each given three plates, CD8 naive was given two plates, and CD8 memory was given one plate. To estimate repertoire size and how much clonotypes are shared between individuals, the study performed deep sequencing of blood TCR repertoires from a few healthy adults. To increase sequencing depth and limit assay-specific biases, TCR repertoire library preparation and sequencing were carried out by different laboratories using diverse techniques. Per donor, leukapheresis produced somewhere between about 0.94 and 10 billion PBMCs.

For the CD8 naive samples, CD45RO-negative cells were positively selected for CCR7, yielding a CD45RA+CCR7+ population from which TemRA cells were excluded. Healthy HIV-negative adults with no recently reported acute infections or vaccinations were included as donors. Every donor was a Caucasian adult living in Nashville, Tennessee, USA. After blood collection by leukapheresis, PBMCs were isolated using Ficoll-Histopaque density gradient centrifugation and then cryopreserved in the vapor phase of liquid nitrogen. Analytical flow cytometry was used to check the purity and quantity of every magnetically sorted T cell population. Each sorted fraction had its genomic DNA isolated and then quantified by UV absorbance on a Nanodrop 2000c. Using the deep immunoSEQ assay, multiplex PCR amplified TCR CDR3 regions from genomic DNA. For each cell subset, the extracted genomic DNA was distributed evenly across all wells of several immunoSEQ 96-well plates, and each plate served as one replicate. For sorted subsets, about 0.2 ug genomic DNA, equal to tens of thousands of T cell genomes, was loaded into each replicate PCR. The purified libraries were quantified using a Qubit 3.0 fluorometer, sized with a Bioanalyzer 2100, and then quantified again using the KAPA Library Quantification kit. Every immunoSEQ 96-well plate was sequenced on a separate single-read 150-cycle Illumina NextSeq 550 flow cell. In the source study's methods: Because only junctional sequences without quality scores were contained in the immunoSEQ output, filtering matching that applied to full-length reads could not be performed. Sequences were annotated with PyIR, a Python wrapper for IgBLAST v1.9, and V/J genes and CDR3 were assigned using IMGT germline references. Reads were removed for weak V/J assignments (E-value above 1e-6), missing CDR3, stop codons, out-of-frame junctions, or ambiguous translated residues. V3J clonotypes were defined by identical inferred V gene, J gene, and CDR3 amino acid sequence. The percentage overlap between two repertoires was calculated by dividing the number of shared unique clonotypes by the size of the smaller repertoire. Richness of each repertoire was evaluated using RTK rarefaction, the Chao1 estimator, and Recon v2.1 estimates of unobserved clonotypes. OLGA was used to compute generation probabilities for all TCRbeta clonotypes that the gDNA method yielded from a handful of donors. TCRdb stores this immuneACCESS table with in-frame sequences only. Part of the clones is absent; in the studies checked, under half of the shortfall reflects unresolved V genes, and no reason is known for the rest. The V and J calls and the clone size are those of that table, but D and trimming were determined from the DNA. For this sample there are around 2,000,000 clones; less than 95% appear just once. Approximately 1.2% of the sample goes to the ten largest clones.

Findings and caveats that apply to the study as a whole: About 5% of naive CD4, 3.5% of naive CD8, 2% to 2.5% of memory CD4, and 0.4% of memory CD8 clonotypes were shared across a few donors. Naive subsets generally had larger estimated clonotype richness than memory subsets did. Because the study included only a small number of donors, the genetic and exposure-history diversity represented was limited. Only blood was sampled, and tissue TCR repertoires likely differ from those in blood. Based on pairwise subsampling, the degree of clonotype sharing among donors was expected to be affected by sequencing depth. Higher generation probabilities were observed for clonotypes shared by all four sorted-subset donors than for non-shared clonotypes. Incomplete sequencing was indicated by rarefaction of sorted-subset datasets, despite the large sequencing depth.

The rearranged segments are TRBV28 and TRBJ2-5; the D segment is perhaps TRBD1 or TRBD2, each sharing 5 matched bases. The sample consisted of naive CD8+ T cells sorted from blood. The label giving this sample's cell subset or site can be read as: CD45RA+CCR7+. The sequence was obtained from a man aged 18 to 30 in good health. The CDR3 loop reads CASSFAGTQETQYF. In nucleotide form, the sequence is TGTGCCAGCAGTTTCGCAGGGACCCAAGAGACCCAGTACTTC. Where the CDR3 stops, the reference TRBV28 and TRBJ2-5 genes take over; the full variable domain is DVKVTQSSRYLVKRTGEKVFLECVQDMDHENMFWYRQDPGLGLRLIYFSYDVKMKEKGDIPEGYSVSREKKERFSLILESASTNQTSMYLCASSFAGTQETQYFGPGTRLLVL.